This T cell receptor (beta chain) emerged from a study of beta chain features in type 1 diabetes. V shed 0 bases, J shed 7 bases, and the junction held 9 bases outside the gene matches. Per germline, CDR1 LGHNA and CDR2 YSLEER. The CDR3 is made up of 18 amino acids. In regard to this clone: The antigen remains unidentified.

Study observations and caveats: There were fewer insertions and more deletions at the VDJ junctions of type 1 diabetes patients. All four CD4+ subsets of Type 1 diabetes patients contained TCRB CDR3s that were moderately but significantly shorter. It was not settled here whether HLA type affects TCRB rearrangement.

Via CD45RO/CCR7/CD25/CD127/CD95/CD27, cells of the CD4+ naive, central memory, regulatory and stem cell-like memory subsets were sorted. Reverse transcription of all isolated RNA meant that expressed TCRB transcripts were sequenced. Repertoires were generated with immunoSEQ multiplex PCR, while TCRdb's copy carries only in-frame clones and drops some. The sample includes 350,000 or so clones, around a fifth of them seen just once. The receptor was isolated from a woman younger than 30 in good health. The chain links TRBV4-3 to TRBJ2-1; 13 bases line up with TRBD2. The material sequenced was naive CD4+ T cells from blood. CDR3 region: CASSQDGRTSGGRNEQFF. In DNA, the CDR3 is TGCGCCAGCAGCCAAGACGGTAGGACTAGCGGGGGACGGAATGAGCAGTTCTTC.